The source of this T cell receptor beta chain is a study of shared clonotypes between healthy human individuals. Libraries were prepared by immunoSEQ multiplex PCR; TCRdb keeps only in-frame clonotypes and omits some of them. The sample contains about 2 million clones, roughly 94% of which appear only once. Naivety among CD8 cells was defined by CD45RO negativity and positive CCR7 selection, thereby excluding terminally differentiated effector memory CD45RA+ cells. The V gene's germline CDR1 is MNHEY and CDR2 SMNVEV (reference sequence). V lost 6 bases and J lost 3; bases outside the gene matches: 11. The CDR3 is made up of 15 amino acids.

This TCR derives from a man between 18 and 29 years old in good health. The V and J genes are TRBV27 and TRBJ2-7, with 7 bases lining up with TRBD1. Source material: naive CD8+ T cells sorted from blood. The DNA of the CDR3 is TGTGCCAGCAGCTCGGGAATAGGGGGCAGCTACGAGCAGTACTTC. As protein: CASSSGIGGSYEQYF.